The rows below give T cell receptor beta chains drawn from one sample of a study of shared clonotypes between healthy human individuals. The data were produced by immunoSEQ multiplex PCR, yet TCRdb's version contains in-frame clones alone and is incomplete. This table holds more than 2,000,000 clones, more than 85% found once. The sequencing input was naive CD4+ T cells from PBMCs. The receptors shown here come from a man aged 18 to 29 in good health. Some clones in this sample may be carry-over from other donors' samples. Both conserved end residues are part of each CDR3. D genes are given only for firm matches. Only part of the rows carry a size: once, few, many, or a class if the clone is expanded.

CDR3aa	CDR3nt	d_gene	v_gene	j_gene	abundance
CASSFPGGVAFF	TGTGCCAGCAGTTTCCCAGGTGGGGTTGCATTTTTC	NA	TRBV27	TRBJ2-7	NA
CASSFTGDYHTDTQYF	TGCGCCAGCAGCTTTACCGGGGACTACCACACAGATACGCAGTATTTT	TRBD2	TRBV5-1	TRBJ2-3	NA
CSVEGGSGYNEQFF	TGCAGCGTTGAGGGTGGGAGTGGCTACAATGAGCAGTTCTTC	NA	TRBV29-1	TRBJ2-1	NA
CASSITSANEKLFF	TGTGCCAGTAGTATCACTTCCGCGAATGAAAAACTGTTTTTT	NA	TRBV19	TRBJ1-4	NA
CASRRTSQQETQYF	TGTGCCAGCAGGCGGACTAGCCAACAAGAGACCCAGTACTTC	TRBD2	TRBV6-5	TRBJ2-5	NA
CASVVQGGPYEQYF	TGTGCCAGCGTCGTCCAGGGGGGCCCCTACGAGCAGTACTTC	NA	TRBV2	TRBJ2-7	NA
CASSWGTGNQPQHF	TGTGCCAGCAGTTGGGGGACAGGGAATCAGCCCCAGCATTTT	TRBD1	TRBV28	TRBJ1-5	NA
CASGRDSYPGYTF	TGTGCCAGCGGCCGGGACAGCTATCCTGGCTACACCTTC	TRBD1	TRBV2	TRBJ1-2	NA
CASSADRDSGNTIYF	TGTGCCAGCAGCGCGGACAGGGATTCTGGAAACACCATATATTTT	TRBD1	TRBV9	TRBJ1-3	NA
CASSLTAPNTGELFF	TGCGCCAGCAGCCTGACAGCACCGAACACCGGGGAGCTGTTTTTT	NA	TRBV5-1	TRBJ2-2	NA
CASTKTGRTEAFF	TGTGCCAGCACCAAGACAGGGCGCACTGAAGCTTTCTTT	TRBD1	TRBV6-5	TRBJ1-1	NA
CASSLLSGSGNTIYF	TGTGCCAGCAGCTTACTGTCGGGGTCGGGAAACACCATATATTTT	NA	TRBV11-2	TRBJ1-3	once
CAWSVKGTYEQYF	TGTGCCTGGAGTGTAAAGGGTACCTACGAGCAGTACTTC	NA	TRBV30	TRBJ2-7	NA
CASSSGTSGRIYEQYF	TGTGCCAGCTCTTCCGGGACTAGCGGGAGGATCTACGAGCAGTACTTC	TRBD2	TRBV18	TRBJ2-7	NA
CASSEKIGLRGVPYEQYF	TGTGCCAGCAGTGAAAAAATTGGGCTTCGGGGGGTTCCCTACGAGCAGTACTTC	TRBD2	TRBV6-1	TRBJ2-7	NA
CASSSGQGRPNTEAFF	TGTGCCAGCAGCTCAGGACAAGGGAGACCGAACACTGAAGCTTTCTTT	NA	TRBV27	TRBJ1-1	NA
CASSLTTTRSVSSSTDTQYF	TGTGCCAGCAGCTTAACCACCACTCGCAGCGTCTCCTCTAGCACAGATACGCAGTATTTT	NA	TRBV7-3	TRBJ2-3	NA
CSVGTAATRTDTQYF	TGCAGCGTTGGGACAGCGGCAACACGCACAGATACGCAGTATTTT	NA	TRBV29-1	TRBJ2-3	NA
CASNPGQGANYGYTF	TGTGCCAGCAACCCGGGACAGGGAGCTAACTATGGCTACACCTTC	TRBD1	TRBV6-1	TRBJ1-2	NA
CASSENQVLAKNIQYF	TGTGCCAGCAGCGAAAATCAAGTACTAGCCAAAAACATTCAGTACTTC	NA	TRBV7-2	TRBJ2-4	NA
CASSVSGEGLFF	TGTGCCAGCAGTGTTTCCGGGGAAGGACTGTTTTTT	NA	TRBV2	TRBJ1-4	NA
CASSPSGEGAFF	TGTGCCAGCAGCCCATCGGGGGAGGGAGCTTTCTTT	NA	TRBV7-2	TRBJ1-1	NA
CASSQGWRGMMNTEAFF	TGCGCCAGCAGCCAGGGTTGGCGTGGTATGATGAACACTGAAGCTTTCTTT	NA	TRBV5-1	TRBJ1-1	few
CASSVGDHYNEQFF	TGTGCCAGCAGCGTAGGGGACCACTACAATGAGCAGTTCTTC	NA	TRBV9	TRBJ2-1	NA
CASSLGQGIFGYTF	TGTGCCAGCAGCTTAGGGCAGGGGATCTTTGGCTACACCTTC	NA	TRBV7-9	TRBJ1-2	NA
CASSIVYGVTNTGELFF	TGTGCCAGTAGTATCGTTTACGGGGTTACGAACACCGGGGAGCTGTTTTTT	NA	TRBV19	TRBJ2-2	NA
CASSLGSSGNTIYF	TGTGCCAGCAGCTTAGGGAGCTCTGGAAACACCATATATTTT	NA	TRBV7-6	TRBJ1-3	NA
CASSRGLANNEQFF	TGTGCCAGCAGCCGGGGACTAGCGAACAATGAGCAGTTCTTC	TRBD2	TRBV5-6	TRBJ2-1	NA
CASSPRGHSGNTIYF	TGTGCCAGCAGCCCGAGGGGACACTCTGGAAACACCATATATTTT	NA	TRBV7-8	TRBJ1-3	NA
CASSLSRSEGYTF	TGTGCCAGCAGCTTATCTCGGTCCGAAGGCTACACCTTC	NA	TRBV11-2	TRBJ1-2	NA
CASSSGPNQPQHF	TGCGCCAGCAGCTCGGGGCCCAATCAGCCCCAGCATTTT	NA	TRBV5-1	TRBJ1-5	NA
CASSVQTSALAPADTQYF	TGTGCCAGCAGCGTACAGACTAGCGCTTTGGCCCCAGCAGATACGCAGTATTTT	TRBD2	TRBV9	TRBJ2-3	NA
CASSQTGQGISFGTIYF	TGTGCCAGCAGCCAAACGGGACAGGGTATATCCTTCGGCACCATATATTTT	TRBD1	TRBV14	TRBJ1-3	NA
CASSPGTVYSNQPQHF	TGTGCCAGCAGTCCCGGGACAGTTTATAGCAATCAGCCCCAGCATTTT	TRBD1	TRBV28	TRBJ1-5	NA
CASRRLAGGKTDTQYF	TGTGCCAGCCGGAGACTAGCGGGAGGGAAGACAGATACGCAGTATTTT	TRBD2	TRBV2	TRBJ2-3	once
CASSMAGAYNEQFF	TGTGCCAGTAGTATGGCGGGAGCCTACAATGAGCAGTTCTTC	TRBD2	TRBV19	TRBJ2-1	NA
CASSQQGVVGGYTF	TGTGCCAGCTCACAACAGGGGGTCGTGGGAGGCTACACCTTC	TRBD1	TRBV18	TRBJ1-2	NA
CASSFGQGYGYTF	TGTGCCAGCAGCTTCGGACAGGGCTATGGCTACACCTTC	TRBD1	TRBV7-3	TRBJ1-2	NA
CASSRRQGAGEKLFF	TGTGCCAGCAGTAGACGACAGGGGGCGGGTGAAAAACTGTTTTTT	TRBD1	TRBV27	TRBJ1-4	NA
CASSEAFLVTSVF	TGTGCCAGCAGTGAAGCATTCCTGGTAACTAGCGTATTT	TRBD2	TRBV2	TRBJ2-3	once
CASSEMRGYGYTF	TGTGCCAGCAGTGAAATGCGGGGCTATGGCTACACCTTC	NA	TRBV6-1	TRBJ1-2	NA
CASSSRQGLTEAFF	TGTGCCAGCAGCTCCCGACAGGGCCTGACTGAAGCTTTCTTT	TRBD1	TRBV11-2	TRBJ1-1	few
CASRGTGRTGELFF	TGTGCCAGTAGGGGGACAGGGAGAACCGGGGAGCTGTTTTTT	TRBD1	TRBV19	TRBJ2-2	NA
CASSYNTLVELFF	TGTGCCAGCAGCTATAATACGCTGGTGGAGCTGTTTTTT	NA	TRBV27	TRBJ2-2	NA
CASSSASGRSSYEQYF	TGTGCCAGCAGTTCAGCTAGCGGGAGGAGCTCCTACGAGCAGTACTTC	TRBD2	TRBV28	TRBJ2-7	NA
CASRISSSEQFF	TGTGCCAGTAGGATCTCTAGCTCTGAGCAGTTCTTC	NA	TRBV19	TRBJ2-1	once
CASSQDVIASGELFF	TGTGCCAGCAGTCAGGACGTCATCGCATCCGGGGAGCTGTTTTTT	NA	TRBV27	TRBJ2-2	NA
CASSESGDYGYTF	TGTGCCAGCAGTGAGTCAGGGGACTATGGCTACACCTTC	NA	TRBV2	TRBJ1-2	NA
CASSVGLAGVLETQYF	TGTGCCAGCAGCGTAGGATTAGCGGGAGTATTGGAGACCCAGTACTTC	TRBD2	TRBV9	TRBJ2-5	NA
CASSQETQYF	TGTGCCAGCAGCCAAGAGACCCAGTACTTC	NA	TRBV21-1	TRBJ2-5	NA
CASSLGLDYEQYF	TGCGCCAGCAGCTTGGGACTAGACTACGAGCAGTACTTC	NA	TRBV5-1	TRBJ2-7	once
CASSPEDREYNEQFF	TGTGCCAGCTCACCGGAGGACAGGGAATACAATGAGCAGTTCTTC	TRBD1	TRBV18	TRBJ2-1	NA
CASRRDFSSYNEQFF	TGTGCCAGCAGGCGGGACTTTAGCTCCTACAATGAGCAGTTCTTC	NA	TRBV6-5	TRBJ2-1	NA
CASSGYTGELFF	TGTGCCAGCAGTGGTTACACCGGGGAGCTGTTTTTT	NA	TRBV25-1	TRBJ2-2	NA
CASSPTLAGNNEQFF	TGTGCCAGCAGCCCGACACTAGCGGGTAACAATGAGCAGTTCTTC	TRBD2	TRBV9	TRBJ2-1	NA
CSVLRQGEKLFF	TGCAGCGTTTTGAGACAGGGCGAAAAACTGTTTTTT	TRBD1	TRBV29-1	TRBJ1-4	NA